This is a list of T cell receptor beta chains from one sample in a study of cytomegalovirus exposure and HLA in healthy donors. Assay: immunoSEQ multiplex PCR; the TCRdb copy retains only in-frame clones and omits some. The table includes approximately 100,000 clones, around 85% detected once. Sequencing was done on a sample of PBMCs. All receptors come from a man aged 55-75 years in good health and CMV-seronegative. CDR3s include the opening cysteine and the closing phenylalanine or tryptophan. D genes are given only for firm matches. Clone size appears in some rows only: once, few, many, or a class for an expanded clone.

DNA: TGCGCCAGCAGTAAGGACAGATTGAACACTGAAGCTTTCTTT; CDR3: CASSKDRLNTEAFF; V: TRBV5-1; size: .; D: .; J: TRBJ1-1
DNA: TGTGCCAGCAGCTTGTACGGGAATTCACCCCTCCACTTT; CDR3: CASSLYGNSPLHF; V: TRBV5-8; size: .; D: .; J: TRBJ1-6
DNA: .; CDR3: CASSSSDSGADTQYF; V: TRBV27; size: .; D: .; J: TRBJ2-3
DNA: TGCGCCAGCAGCCAAACCGAGGCGGGACGGTACTCTGGGGCCAACGTCCTGACTTTC; CDR3: CASSQTEAGRYSGANVLTF; V: TRBV4-1; size: .; D: .; J: TRBJ2-6
DNA: TGTGCCAGCTCACCACTCGGACAGGGCGTTCTTAACTATGGCTACACCTTC; CDR3: CASSPLGQGVLNYGYTF; V: TRBV18; size: .; D: TRBD1; J: TRBJ1-2
DNA: TGTGCCAGCAGTTACGCTAATCAGGGGACCGGGGAGCTGTTTTTT; CDR3: CASSYANQGTGELFF; V: TRBV6-5; size: .; D: .; J: TRBJ2-2
DNA: TGTGCCAGCAGCCCACAGACAGGGATTTCTGGAAACACCATATATTTT; CDR3: CASSPQTGISGNTIYF; V: TRBV9; size: .; D: TRBD1; J: TRBJ1-3
DNA: TGTGCCAGTAGCGATCACAGGGGTGACGAGCAGTACTTC; CDR3: CASSDHRGDEQYF; V: TRBV19; size: .; D: TRBD1; J: TRBJ2-7
DNA: TGTGCCAGCAGCCCTGGACAGGGTCTTCAGCCCCAGCATTTT; CDR3: CASSPGQGLQPQHF; V: TRBV5-6; size: .; D: TRBD1; J: TRBJ1-5
DNA: TGTGCCAGCTCACCACCGGGACTCTCGGATGGCACTGAAGCTTTCTTT; CDR3: CASSPPGLSDGTEAFF; V: TRBV18; size: .; D: .; J: TRBJ1-1
DNA: TGTGCCAGCAGCTTAGGGACAGGGTGGGTGGCCCAGCATTTT; CDR3: CASSLGTGWVAQHF; V: TRBV5-5; size: .; D: TRBD1; J: TRBJ1-5
DNA: TGTGCCAGTAGTATCATTACAGGGTCTGGGGCCAACGTCCTGACTTTC; CDR3: CASSIITGSGANVLTF; V: TRBV19; size: .; D: .; J: TRBJ2-6
DNA: TGTGCCAGCAGCTTAGGAGGACTAGCGGGGGTAAATGAGCAGTTCTTC; CDR3: CASSLGGLAGVNEQFF; V: TRBV7-6; size: once; D: TRBD2; J: TRBJ2-1
DNA: TGTGCCAGCAGTTTTACAGGGGCGGGCGGGGAGCTGTTTTTT; CDR3: CASSFTGAGGELFF; V: TRBV5-4; size: .; D: TRBD1; J: TRBJ2-2
DNA: TGTGCCAGCACCCACCTCCGGGACAGGGTTTACAATGAGCAGTTCTTC; CDR3: CASTHLRDRVYNEQFF; V: TRBV2; size: .; D: TRBD1; J: TRBJ2-1
DNA: TGTGCCAGCAGCTTACAGCGACAGGGGTCTACTGGAAACACCATATATTTT; CDR3: CASSLQRQGSTGNTIYF; V: TRBV7-6; size: .; D: TRBD1; J: TRBJ1-3
DNA: TGTGCCAGCAGTGAAGGGCAGGGGGCCGGCTACACCTTC; CDR3: CASSEGQGAGYTF; V: TRBV6-1; size: .; D: TRBD1; J: TRBJ1-2
DNA: TGTGCCAGCAGTTTCCTCGGGACTAGCGGGAGAGGCGAGCAGTACTTC; CDR3: CASSFLGTSGRGEQYF; V: TRBV28; size: .; D: TRBD2; J: TRBJ2-7
DNA: TGCGCCAGCAGTGGCTCCCGGGGAGATCAGCCCCAGCATTTT; CDR3: CASSGSRGDQPQHF; V: TRBV4-1; size: .; D: .; J: TRBJ1-5
DNA: TGCGCCAGCTTATCAGGCTCTGGGGCCAACGTCCTGACTTTC; CDR3: CASLSGSGANVLTF; V: TRBV5-1; size: .; D: .; J: TRBJ2-6
DNA: TGTGCCAGCAGCTTAGGGGGGTCGACGGGGGGTAGCAATCAGCCCCAGCATTTT; CDR3: CASSLGGSTGGSNQPQHF; V: TRBV7-9; size: few; D: .; J: TRBJ1-5
DNA: TGCGCCAGCAGCGCCTACCTACAGGGGGCGTCTGGAAACACCATATATTTT; CDR3: CASSAYLQGASGNTIYF; V: TRBV5-1; size: once; D: TRBD1; J: TRBJ1-3
DNA: TGTGCCACCAGCAGTGGCAGGGGTAATTTACCCCAGCATTTT; CDR3: CATSSGRGNLPQHF; V: TRBV15; size: .; D: .; J: TRBJ1-5
DNA: TGTGCCAGCAGCAGGACCGGGACAGCTAACACCGGGGAGCTGTTTTTT; CDR3: CASSRTGTANTGELFF; V: TRBV5-6; size: .; D: TRBD1; J: TRBJ2-2
DNA: TGTGCCAGCAGCTTAAGAGGTTCGGGAGGTGGAAACACCATATATTTT; CDR3: CASSLRGSGGGNTIYF; V: TRBV7-8; size: .; D: .; J: TRBJ1-3
DNA: TGTGCCAGCAGCTCGACAGGGGACGAGACCCAGTACTTC; CDR3: CASSSTGDETQYF; V: TRBV11-2; size: .; D: TRBD1; J: TRBJ2-5
DNA: TGCGCCAGCAGCTTGCCCGGGGGAGGAGATACGCAGTATTTT; CDR3: CASSLPGGGDTQYF; V: TRBV5-1; size: .; D: .; J: TRBJ2-3
DNA: TGTGCCAGCTCACCCCTTGGACAGGGGGAAACTAACTATGGCTACACCTTC; CDR3: CASSPLGQGETNYGYTF; V: TRBV18; size: few; D: TRBD1; J: TRBJ1-2
DNA: TGTGCCAGCAGCCCAGGACAGGGGAGATCCATTCAGTACTTC; CDR3: CASSPGQGRSIQYF; V: TRBV6-1; size: .; D: TRBD1; J: TRBJ2-4
DNA: TGTGCCTGGAGAAGTCAGGGGTCGTCACCCCTCCACTTT; CDR3: CAWRSQGSSPLHF; V: TRBV30; size: .; D: .; J: TRBJ1-6
DNA: TGTGCCAGCAGCGCAGGACAGGGGGCCTTGAGTGAGCAGTTCTTC; CDR3: CASSAGQGALSEQFF; V: TRBV6-4; size: .; D: TRBD1; J: TRBJ2-1
DNA: TGTGCCAGCAGCTTAAGAGCGGGGGGACTCCTCAACACCGGGGAGCTGTTTTTT; CDR3: CASSLRAGGLLNTGELFF; V: TRBV7-2; size: .; D: TRBD2; J: TRBJ2-2
DNA: TGTGCCAGTAGTTTGGTCCAGGGGGCATTTCAGCCCCAGCATTTT; CDR3: CASSLVQGAFQPQHF; V: TRBV19; size: .; D: TRBD1; J: TRBJ1-5
DNA: TGCGCCAGCAGCCAAGGGGGACTAGACTACGAGCAGTACTTC; CDR3: CASSQGGLDYEQYF; V: TRBV4-1; size: .; D: TRBD2; J: TRBJ2-7
DNA: TGTGCCAGCAGCTTCGGCCCAGACATATCCGCGACCGGGGAGCTGTTTTTT; CDR3: CASSFGPDISATGELFF; V: TRBV5-6; size: .; D: .; J: TRBJ2-2
DNA: TGTGCCAGCAGTCCCGGGACATTTGTTTCACCCCTCCACTTT; CDR3: CASSPGTFVSPLHF; V: TRBV28; size: .; D: .; J: TRBJ1-6
DNA: TGTGCCAGCAGCCAGGGGAATTCACCCCTCCACTTT; CDR3: CASSQGNSPLHF; V: TRBV9; size: .; D: .; J: TRBJ1-6
DNA: TGTGCCAGCAGCTCCCCGGGAGGGGGAACAAACACCGGGGAGCTGTTTTTT; CDR3: CASSSPGGGTNTGELFF; V: TRBV7-9; size: few; D: TRBD2; J: TRBJ2-2
DNA: TGCGCCAGCAGCCAAAGTGACAGGGGCGGCGAAAAACTGTTTTTT; CDR3: CASSQSDRGGEKLFF; V: TRBV4-3; size: once; D: TRBD1; J: TRBJ1-4
DNA: TGTGCCATCAGTGAGTCGGTTTACAGACTGAACACTGAAGCTTTCTTT; CDR3: CAISESVYRLNTEAFF; V: TRBV10-3; size: few; D: .; J: TRBJ1-1
DNA: TGTGCCAGCCGCCAACGAACAGTCGCTGAAGCTTTCTTT; CDR3: CASRQRTVAEAFF; V: TRBV7-2; size: once; D: .; J: TRBJ1-1
DNA: TGTGCCAGTAGTGTATCTAGCTGGACAGGGGCCAATGAGCAGTTCTTC; CDR3: CASSVSSWTGANEQFF; V: TRBV19; size: .; D: TRBD1; J: TRBJ2-1
DNA: TGCGCCAGCAGCCAAGGGGACAGGGCCTCCTACGAGCAGTACTTC; CDR3: CASSQGDRASYEQYF; V: TRBV4-1; size: .; D: TRBD1; J: TRBJ2-7
DNA: TGTCTGACTAAGCGGGGGGATATTAGAAACATTCAGTACTTC; CDR3: CLTKRGDIRNIQYF; V: TRBV10-3; size: few; D: TRBD2; J: TRBJ2-4
DNA: TGTGCCAGCAGTGAAGAGGGGTACAGGGAATTCACCGGGGAGCTGTTTTTT; CDR3: CASSEEGYREFTGELFF; V: TRBV6-1; size: few; D: .; J: TRBJ2-2
DNA: TGTGCCAGCAGTGTCCTGGACAGGCACGAGCAGTACTTC; CDR3: CASSVLDRHEQYF; V: TRBV6-1; size: .; D: TRBD1; J: TRBJ2-7
DNA: TGTGCCAGCAGGCGGGCGTCCTCCTACGAGCAGTACTTC; CDR3: CASRRASSYEQYF; V: TRBV5-4; size: .; D: .; J: TRBJ2-7
DNA: TGTGCCAGAAGCCGGAAGGGGGCGTCAAGAAACACCATATATTTT; CDR3: CARSRKGASRNTIYF; V: TRBV5-3; size: .; D: TRBD1; J: TRBJ1-3
DNA: TGCAGCGGTGACAGGGCTTCGAACACTGAAGCTTTCTTT; CDR3: CSGDRASNTEAFF; V: TRBV29-1; size: .; D: TRBD1; J: TRBJ1-1
DNA: TGTGCCAGCAGCCCAGGGGGGTTGGCCTATGGCTACACCTTC; CDR3: CASSPGGLAYGYTF; V: TRBV28; size: .; D: TRBD1; J: TRBJ1-2
DNA: TGTGCCAGCAGCTTAGCGCGAGCAGGGAAGAAGATTTACAATGAGCAGTTCTTC; CDR3: CASSLARAGKKIYNEQFF; V: TRBV7-2; size: .; D: .; J: TRBJ2-1
DNA: TGTGCCAGCAGAGACGGGGGCTCTGGAAACACCATATATTTT; CDR3: CASRDGGSGNTIYF; V: TRBV7-2; size: .; D: .; J: TRBJ1-3
DNA: TGCGCCAGCAGCTCCGGGACAGGGGGCAGAGAAAAACTGTTTTTT; CDR3: CASSSGTGGREKLFF; V: TRBV5-1; size: few; D: TRBD1; J: TRBJ1-4